This TCR beta chain comes out of a study of blood T cell repertoires in COVID-19. For the study at large: Italy, Spain and the United States were the sources of the convalescent and acute COVID-19 samples. From T cells, B-cell-depleted T cells, or PBMCs came the material, which was cDNA or gDNA.

Germline loops: CDR1 KGHDR, CDR2 SFDVKD. The CDR3 runs 15 residues. The J segment lost 5 bases and the V segment lost 4 bases, leaving 4 bases of the junction unmatched. Assay: immunoSEQ multiplex PCR; the TCRdb copy retains only in-frame clones and omits some. The table lists more than 300,000 clones, roughly 91% of them singletons. Before being deemed recovered, Cohort 3 donors had two negative PCRs, clearance, or symptom resolution. The source material was PBMCs or T cells enriched from blood (not recorded which). This TCR derives from a woman aged 25-40 years who had recovered from COVID-19. V is TRBV24-1 and J is TRBJ2-1, with 10 bases fitting TRBD2. The CDR3, as DNA: TGTGCCACCAGTGACAGCGGGAGGGCCAACAATGAGCAGTTCTTC. Amino acid sequence: CATSDSGRANNEQFF.